The rows below give T cell receptor beta chains drawn from one sample of a study of OX40 agonist ivuxolimab in advanced cancers. The repertoire was sequenced with immunoSEQ multiplex PCR; TCRdb's copy has only in-frame clones and lacks some. The sample lists around 30,000 clones; approximately 86% were seen once. Source: CD4+ or CD8+ T cells sorted from blood, taken in a trial of the OX40 agonist ivuxolimab. The receptors here all came from an adult with an advanced solid tumor such as melanoma, head and neck, liver or kidney cancer. Each CDR3 is given with its conserved first and last residue. Fields, in order: CDR3 DNA, CDR3 protein, J gene, clone size, D gene, V gene. D genes are given only for firm matches. The size of a clone is reported for some rows only, either as once, few or many, or as a class for expanded clones.

cdr3_nt: TGCGCCAGTTCGAACAGGGACTCCTACGAGCAGTACTTC; cdr3_aa: CASSNRDSYEQYF; j_call: TRBJ2-7; clone_size: -; d_call: -; v_call: TRBV4-1
cdr3_nt: TGTGCCAGCAGCTTAGCCGGCGGGGGGTTCCACGAGCAGTACTTC; cdr3_aa: CASSLAGGGFHEQYF; j_call: TRBJ2-7; clone_size: -; d_call: TRBD2; v_call: TRBV7-2
cdr3_nt: TGTGCCAGCAGCCAAGAGGTCCGGGGTAAGGGATACGAGCAGTACTTC; cdr3_aa: CASSQEVRGKGYEQYF; j_call: TRBJ2-7; clone_size: -; d_call: -; v_call: TRBV4-2
cdr3_nt: TGTGCCAGCAGCGCCGGGGGTGTCTCCTACGAGCAGTACTTC; cdr3_aa: CASSAGGVSYEQYF; j_call: TRBJ2-7; clone_size: -; d_call: -; v_call: TRBV9
cdr3_nt: TGCGCCAGCAGCTTGGGGTGGGGAACTAACACCGGGGAGCTGTTTTTT; cdr3_aa: CASSLGWGTNTGELFF; j_call: TRBJ2-2; clone_size: -; d_call: -; v_call: TRBV5-1
cdr3_nt: TGTGCCAGCAGCTTAGCGCCCCCCTGGCGGTTCCGACCCGCCCAGCATTTT; cdr3_aa: CASSLAPPWRFRPAQHF; j_call: TRBJ1-5; clone_size: -; d_call: -; v_call: TRBV7-7
cdr3_nt: TGTGCCAGCATCCAGGGAGGGGAGCAGTACTTC; cdr3_aa: CASIQGGEQYF; j_call: TRBJ2-7; clone_size: few; d_call: TRBD2; v_call: TRBV27
cdr3_nt: TGTGCCAGCAGTTTATTGGGTAGGGAGGACGAGCAGTACTTC; cdr3_aa: CASSLLGREDEQYF; j_call: TRBJ2-7; clone_size: -; d_call: -; v_call: TRBV27
cdr3_nt: TGTGCCAGCAGCCCTACCCCCGGGACTCAGCCGGGAGATACGCAGTATTTT; cdr3_aa: CASSPTPGTQPGDTQYF; j_call: TRBJ2-3; clone_size: -; d_call: -; v_call: TRBV7-9
cdr3_nt: TGTGCCAGCAGCCCCAGCCCCGGGACAGAGAACACCGGGGAGCTGTTTTTT; cdr3_aa: CASSPSPGTENTGELFF; j_call: TRBJ2-2; clone_size: -; d_call: TRBD1; v_call: TRBV9
cdr3_nt: TGTGCCAGCAGTGAAGACGGGACCCAGCCCCAGCATTTT; cdr3_aa: CASSEDGTQPQHF; j_call: TRBJ1-5; clone_size: -; d_call: -; v_call: TRBV6-1
cdr3_nt: TGCGCCAGTACAAGTCGATCCTACGAGCAGTACTTC; cdr3_aa: CASTSRSYEQYF; j_call: TRBJ2-7; clone_size: few; d_call: -; v_call: TRBV10-2
cdr3_nt: TGTGCCAGCAGCGCCCAAGGACAGGGGTCGGGCGGGGAGCTGTTTTTT; cdr3_aa: CASSAQGQGSGGELFF; j_call: TRBJ2-2; clone_size: -; d_call: TRBD1; v_call: TRBV9
cdr3_nt: TGTGCCAGCAGCTTCACCGGGACATTGAACGAGCAGTACTTC; cdr3_aa: CASSFTGTLNEQYF; j_call: TRBJ2-7; clone_size: -; d_call: -; v_call: TRBV7-2
cdr3_nt: TGCAGCGACCTCGGGACAGGGCTCGAGACCCAGTACTTC; cdr3_aa: CSDLGTGLETQYF; j_call: TRBJ2-5; clone_size: -; d_call: TRBD1; v_call: TRBV29-1
cdr3_nt: TGCGCCAGCAGCCAAGACCGATGGAAACCATCTGGGGCCAACGTCCTGACTTTC; cdr3_aa: CASSQDRWKPSGANVLTF; j_call: TRBJ2-6; clone_size: -; d_call: -; v_call: TRBV4-1
cdr3_nt: TGTGCCAGCAGCCAAGACACGGGGAGCACAGATACGCAGTATTTT; cdr3_aa: CASSQDTGSTDTQYF; j_call: TRBJ2-3; clone_size: -; d_call: -; v_call: TRBV4-2
cdr3_nt: TGTGCCAGCAGTTTAAGGTCGGGGAGAAACATTCAGTACTTC; cdr3_aa: CASSLRSGRNIQYF; j_call: TRBJ2-4; clone_size: -; d_call: -; v_call: TRBV28
cdr3_nt: TGTGCCAGCAGCTTAGTTGTAGGGGCCCGAGAGACCCAGTACTTC; cdr3_aa: CASSLVVGARETQYF; j_call: TRBJ2-5; clone_size: few; d_call: -; v_call: TRBV7-9
cdr3_nt: TGTGCCAGCAGCTTACGGGACAGACAATACCAAGAGACCCAGTACTTC; cdr3_aa: CASSLRDRQYQETQYF; j_call: TRBJ2-5; clone_size: -; d_call: TRBD1; v_call: TRBV7-3
cdr3_nt: TGTGCCAGCAGCCCCCGGACAGGACACTACGAGCAGTACTTC; cdr3_aa: CASSPRTGHYEQYF; j_call: TRBJ2-7; clone_size: -; d_call: TRBD1; v_call: TRBV9
cdr3_nt: TGTGCCAGCAGTTTTAATGATCAAGGGGCAATTCTTAGCTCCTACGAGCAGTACTTC; cdr3_aa: CASSFNDQGAILSSYEQYF; j_call: TRBJ2-7; clone_size: -; d_call: -; v_call: TRBV28
cdr3_nt: TGTGCCACCAGCCCCGGTAGGGGGTACGAGCAGTACTTC; cdr3_aa: CATSPGRGYEQYF; j_call: TRBJ2-7; clone_size: -; d_call: -; v_call: TRBV15
cdr3_nt: TGTGCCAGCAGCTTGTTGGCGGGTGAGGCAGATACGCAGTATTTT; cdr3_aa: CASSLLAGEADTQYF; j_call: TRBJ2-3; clone_size: -; d_call: -; v_call: TRBV5-6
cdr3_nt: TGTGCCAGCAGCTTTACAGGAGATGCCTATGGCTACACCTTC; cdr3_aa: CASSFTGDAYGYTF; j_call: TRBJ1-2; clone_size: -; d_call: -; v_call: TRBV5-4
cdr3_nt: TGTGCCAGCAGCCAACAGGGGGCGCGGGAAAAACTGTTTTTT; cdr3_aa: CASSQQGAREKLFF; j_call: TRBJ1-4; clone_size: -; d_call: TRBD1; v_call: TRBV7-9
cdr3_nt: TGTGCCAGCAGCCCCCTCTTCGATGAGCAGTTCTTC; cdr3_aa: CASSPLFDEQFF; j_call: TRBJ2-1; clone_size: once; d_call: -; v_call: TRBV9
cdr3_nt: TGTGCCAGCAGCTTAGGAACGTCCCTAACCCCCTACGAGCAGTACTTC; cdr3_aa: CASSLGTSLTPYEQYF; j_call: TRBJ2-7; clone_size: -; d_call: -; v_call: TRBV7-9
cdr3_nt: TGTGCCAGCAGTCTGACTAGCGGGGGTAATGAGCAGTTCTTC; cdr3_aa: CASSLTSGGNEQFF; j_call: TRBJ2-1; clone_size: -; d_call: TRBD2; v_call: TRBV7-9
cdr3_nt: TGCGCCAGCAGCCAAAACACCCCGGGACAGGGGAAAACCTCCTATAATTCACCCCTCCACTTT; cdr3_aa: CASSQNTPGQGKTSYNSPLHF; j_call: TRBJ1-6; clone_size: -; d_call: TRBD1; v_call: TRBV4-1
cdr3_nt: TGCGCCAGCAGCCCGCTTCTAGGGACAGGGACCTACACTGAAGCTTTCTTT; cdr3_aa: CASSPLLGTGTYTEAFF; j_call: TRBJ1-1; clone_size: -; d_call: TRBD1; v_call: TRBV4-1
cdr3_nt: TGTGCCAGCAGCTTAGGTCAGGGTGGGATCTATGGCTACACCTTC; cdr3_aa: CASSLGQGGIYGYTF; j_call: TRBJ1-2; clone_size: once; d_call: -; v_call: TRBV7-2
cdr3_nt: TGTGCCAGCAGTTTAGGGCAACACGGGACAGCTGGAAACACCATATATTTT; cdr3_aa: CASSLGQHGTAGNTIYF; j_call: TRBJ1-3; clone_size: -; d_call: TRBD1; v_call: TRBV28
cdr3_nt: TGTGCCAGTAGCCCTGACGGGTACGAGCAGTACTTC; cdr3_aa: CASSPDGYEQYF; j_call: TRBJ2-7; clone_size: once; d_call: -; v_call: TRBV19
cdr3_nt: TGTGCCAGCAGCGAGACAGGGGGGGACACTGAAGCTTTCTTT; cdr3_aa: CASSETGGDTEAFF; j_call: TRBJ1-1; clone_size: -; d_call: TRBD1; v_call: TRBV9
cdr3_nt: TGTGCCAGCAGCGTGGACAGCTCCTACAATGAGCAGTTCTTC; cdr3_aa: CASSVDSSYNEQFF; j_call: TRBJ2-1; clone_size: -; d_call: -; v_call: TRBV9
cdr3_nt: TGTGCCAGCAGTTCCGAAAATCAGCCCCAGCATTTT; cdr3_aa: CASSSENQPQHF; j_call: TRBJ1-5; clone_size: -; d_call: -; v_call: TRBV28
cdr3_nt: TGTGCCAGCAGTTACTCAGGGGGGGGAGGAAATACGCAGTATTTT; cdr3_aa: CASSYSGGGGNTQYF; j_call: TRBJ2-3; clone_size: -; d_call: -; v_call: TRBV6-5
cdr3_nt: TGTGCCAGCAGCTTAGAGGGCCGCTACAATGAGCAGTTCTTC; cdr3_aa: CASSLEGRYNEQFF; j_call: TRBJ2-1; clone_size: -; d_call: -; v_call: TRBV7-6
cdr3_nt: TGTGCCAGCACGCGACAGTTATCAGGGACCTTTGGCTACACCTTC; cdr3_aa: CASTRQLSGTFGYTF; j_call: TRBJ1-2; clone_size: -; d_call: -; v_call: TRBV6-5
cdr3_nt: TGTGCCAGCAGTGAAGCACTGGAGGCGGATAATTCACCCCTCCACTTT; cdr3_aa: CASSEALEADNSPLHF; j_call: TRBJ1-6; clone_size: -; d_call: -; v_call: TRBV6-1
cdr3_nt: TGTGCCAGCAGAGGGGCCCAAGAGACCCAGTACTTC; cdr3_aa: CASRGAQETQYF; j_call: TRBJ2-5; clone_size: -; d_call: -; v_call: TRBV27
cdr3_nt: TGTGCCAGCAGCCAAGGGGGCTTTACTGAAGCTTTCTTT; cdr3_aa: CASSQGGFTEAFF; j_call: TRBJ1-1; clone_size: -; d_call: -; v_call: TRBV14
cdr3_nt: TGTGCCACCAGCGGCGGACAGGAGACCAACTACGAGCAGTACTTC; cdr3_aa: CATSGGQETNYEQYF; j_call: TRBJ2-7; clone_size: -; d_call: TRBD1; v_call: TRBV15
cdr3_nt: TGTGCCAGCAGTGAACCCCTAGCGGGGGGTGAGGATGAGCAGTTCTTC; cdr3_aa: CASSEPLAGGEDEQFF; j_call: TRBJ2-1; clone_size: -; d_call: TRBD2; v_call: TRBV2
cdr3_nt: TGTGCCAGCAGTGCCAGAGGGGGTCAGCCCCAGCATTTT; cdr3_aa: CASSARGGQPQHF; j_call: TRBJ1-5; clone_size: -; d_call: -; v_call: TRBV27
cdr3_nt: TGTGCCAGCAGTGAAGCTACAGAGGGACAGGAAGAGACCCAGTACTTC; cdr3_aa: CASSEATEGQEETQYF; j_call: TRBJ2-5; clone_size: -; d_call: TRBD1; v_call: TRBV6-1
cdr3_nt: TGTGCCAGCAGCTTGGGTAGCGGGCTCGCCTACGAGCAGTACTTC; cdr3_aa: CASSLGSGLAYEQYF; j_call: TRBJ2-7; clone_size: -; d_call: TRBD2; v_call: TRBV5-4
cdr3_nt: TGTGCCAGCAGTATCGGGGGGGGAGCAGTAGAGCAGTACTTC; cdr3_aa: CASSIGGGAVEQYF; j_call: TRBJ2-7; clone_size: -; d_call: TRBD2; v_call: TRBV27
cdr3_nt: TGTGCCAGCAGTCCCCGGGTCGGGAAGGGGGCAGGAGAGCAGTACTTC; cdr3_aa: CASSPRVGKGAGEQYF; j_call: TRBJ2-7; clone_size: -; d_call: TRBD1; v_call: TRBV27
cdr3_nt: TGCGCCAGCAGTCACAAACACACAGAGATTCCCGGGGAGCTGTTTTTT; cdr3_aa: CASSHKHTEIPGELFF; j_call: TRBJ2-2; clone_size: -; d_call: -; v_call: TRBV23-1
cdr3_nt: TGTGCCAGCAGCTTCCACGGTGGGTCCTACAATGAGCAGTTCTTC; cdr3_aa: CASSFHGGSYNEQFF; j_call: TRBJ2-1; clone_size: -; d_call: -; v_call: TRBV5-6
cdr3_nt: TGTGCCAGCAGCCAGTCCGGGGTGCATAACTATGGCTACACCTTC; cdr3_aa: CASSQSGVHNYGYTF; j_call: TRBJ1-2; clone_size: -; d_call: -; v_call: TRBV7-9
cdr3_nt: TGTGCCAGCAGCAAAGCGTCACGCAGCCCACCCCAACATTCACCCCTCCACTTT; cdr3_aa: CASSKASRSPPQHSPLHF; j_call: TRBJ1-6; clone_size: -; d_call: -; v_call: TRBV21-1
cdr3_nt: TGTGCCAGCAGCTTATCGGAGAACACTGAAGCTTTCTTT; cdr3_aa: CASSLSENTEAFF; j_call: TRBJ1-1; clone_size: -; d_call: -; v_call: TRBV7-2